These T cell receptor beta chains were read from a single sample in a study of blood T cell repertoires in COVID-19. Data came from immunoSEQ multiplex PCR; TCRdb stores just in-frame clones and leaves some out. The repertoire holds roughly 250,000 clones, with approximately 82% as singletons. The sample consisted of peripheral blood. The receptors here all came from a woman of 80 years or more with active or convalescent COVID-19. Each CDR3 is given with its conserved first and last residue. The D gene is left open where the match is weak. Some rows have no size entry. The others give once, few or many, or a class for an expanded clone.

CDR3: CASSQTDRGNTEAFF
DNA: TGTGCCAGCAGCCAGACCGACAGGGGGAACACTGAAGCTTTCTTT
J: TRBJ1-1
size: once
D: TRBD1
V: TRBV3-1/TRBV3-2

CDR3: CAISRERQNSGANVLTF
DNA: TGTGCCATCAGTAGGGAAAGACAGAACTCTGGGGCCAACGTCCTGACTTTC
J: TRBJ2-6
size: .
D: .
V: TRBV10-3

CDR3: CASRTSFYEQYF
DNA: TGTGCCAGCAGGACAAGTTTCTACGAGCAGTACTTC
J: TRBJ2-7
size: .
D: .
V: TRBV6-5

CDR3: CASSSGSSTDTQYF
DNA: TGTGCCAGCAGTTCCGGTTCTAGCACAGATACGCAGTATTTT
J: TRBJ2-3
size: .
D: .
V: TRBV28

CDR3: CASSPGLKGRLRDGYTF
DNA: TGCGCCAGCAGCCCCGGGCTGAAGGGGCGTTTACGGGATGGCTACACCTTC
J: TRBJ1-2
size: .
D: .
V: TRBV4-1

CDR3: CAWKNGQGWAEAFF
DNA: TGTGCCTGGAAGAACGGACAGGGCTGGGCTGAAGCTTTCTTT
J: TRBJ1-1
size: .
D: TRBD1
V: TRBV30

CDR3: CASSESTRTGVGELFF
DNA: TGTGCCAGCAGTGAATCCACCCGGACAGGCGTCGGGGAGCTGTTTTTT
J: TRBJ2-2
size: .
D: TRBD1
V: TRBV2

CDR3: CASSSQKGQYRSYEQYF
DNA: TGTGCCAGCAGCTCCCAAAAGGGACAATATCGTTCCTACGAGCAGTACTTC
J: TRBJ2-7
size: .
D: .
V: TRBV5-6

CDR3: CASSQERTGYGYTF
DNA: TGCGCCAGCAGCCAAGAGCGTACAGGGTATGGCTACACCTTC
J: TRBJ1-2
size: once
D: .
V: TRBV4-1

CDR3: CASSAGNTYGYTF
DNA: TGTGCCAGCAGCGCGGGGAATACCTATGGCTACACCTTC
J: TRBJ1-2
size: .
D: .
V: TRBV9

CDR3: CASSVPGTNNEQFF
DNA: TGCGCCAGCAGCGTACCAGGGACAAACAATGAGCAGTTCTTC
J: TRBJ2-1
size: once
D: .
V: TRBV5-1

CDR3: CASSAQSMSVQFF
DNA: TGTGCCAGCAGCGCACAGAGTATGAGTGTGCAGTTCTTC
J: TRBJ2-1
size: .
D: .
V: TRBV11-2

CDR3: CATSDLGATDTQYF
DNA: TGTGCCACCAGTGATTTAGGGGCTACAGATACGCAGTATTTT
J: TRBJ2-3
size: .
D: .
V: TRBV24-1

CDR3: CATSTKGQYSNQPQHF
DNA: TGTGCCACCAGCACAAAGGGACAGTATAGCAATCAGCCCCAGCATTTT
J: TRBJ1-5
size: once
D: TRBD1
V: TRBV15

CDR3: CASEPLAGLAVSDTQYF
DNA: TGTGCCAGCGAACCATTAGCGGGGTTGGCCGTGTCAGATACGCAGTATTTT
J: TRBJ2-3
size: .
D: TRBD2
V: TRBV2

CDR3: CAVRREMNYYGYTF
DNA: TGTGCCGTCCGCCGGGAGATGAACTACTATGGCTACACCTTC
J: TRBJ1-2
size: .
D: .
V: TRBV10-3

CDR3: CASSQVASGAGDTQYF
DNA: TGTGCCAGCAGCCAAGTTGCTAGCGGGGCTGGAGATACGCAGTATTTT
J: TRBJ2-3
size: .
D: TRBD2
V: TRBV14

CDR3: CASSARDSTYNEQFF
DNA: TGTGCCAGCAGCGCCCGGGACAGCACCTACAATGAGCAGTTCTTC
J: TRBJ2-1
size: .
D: TRBD1
V: TRBV4-2

CDR3: CASSASGPTYEQYF
DNA: TGTGCCAGCAGTGCATCGGGTCCCACCTACGAGCAGTACTTC
J: TRBJ2-7
size: .
D: .
V: TRBV2

CDR3: CASSLRQPIHEQYF
DNA: TGTGCCAGCAGTCTAAGACAGCCCATCCACGAGCAGTACTTC
J: TRBJ2-7
size: .
D: .
V: TRBV6-5

CDR3: CASSQVQANSYGYTF
DNA: TGCGCCAGCAGCCAAGTACAGGCGAATTCCTATGGCTACACCTTC
J: TRBJ1-2
size: few
D: .
V: TRBV4-1

CDR3: CASSTYAGTGNQPQHF
DNA: TGTGCCAGTAGTACCTACGCCGGGACAGGGAACCAGCCCCAGCATTTT
J: TRBJ1-5
size: few
D: TRBD1
V: TRBV19

CDR3: CASTQDRAGQPQHF
DNA: TGTGCCAGCACTCAGGACAGGGCGGGCCAGCCCCAGCATTTT
J: TRBJ1-5
size: .
D: TRBD1
V: TRBV6-1

CDR3: CASSRITGTEAFF
DNA: TGTGCCAGTAGTCGAATAACCGGCACTGAAGCTTTCTTT
J: TRBJ1-1
size: .
D: .
V: TRBV19

CDR3: CASSFGGSTGEQYF
DNA: TGTGCCAGCAGTTTCGGGGGGTCAACCGGTGAGCAGTACTTC
J: TRBJ2-7
size: .
D: TRBD2
V: TRBV28

CDR3: CASSDPIYNEQFF
DNA: TGTGCCAGCAGTGATCCTATCTACAATGAGCAGTTCTTC
J: TRBJ2-1
size: .
D: .
V: TRBV25-1

CDR3: CASSLGAEGEQYF
DNA: TGCGCCAGCAGCTTGGGCGCAGAGGGAGAGCAGTACTTC
J: TRBJ2-7
size: once
D: .
V: TRBV5-1

CDR3: CASTRGSEQYF
DNA: TGTGCCAGCACACGTGGGAGCGAGCAGTACTTC
J: TRBJ2-7
size: .
D: .
V: TRBV25-1

CDR3: CASSKTGPNEKLFF
DNA: TGTGCCAGCAGTAAGACAGGTCCTAATGAAAAACTGTTTTTT
J: TRBJ1-4
size: .
D: .
V: TRBV6-5

CDR3: CSGLKSGTDTQYF
DNA: TGCAGCGGCCTCAAGAGTGGCACAGATACGCAGTATTTT
J: TRBJ2-3
size: .
D: .
V: TRBV29-1

CDR3: CASSKTSPAGELFF
DNA: TGTGCCAGCAGCAAGACTTCTCCCGCCGGGGAGCTGTTTTTT
J: TRBJ2-2
size: .
D: .
V: TRBV3-1/TRBV3-2

CDR3: CASTTTRQGVNYEQYF
DNA: TGTGCCAGCACCACCACCCGACAAGGGGTGAACTACGAGCAGTACTTC
J: TRBJ2-7
size: .
D: .
V: TRBV7-8

CDR3: CASSVAPGSTDTQYF
DNA: TGTGCCAGCAGCGTAGCTCCGGGAAGCACAGATACGCAGTATTTT
J: TRBJ2-3
size: .
D: .
V: TRBV9

CDR3: CASSQEGARGAREKLFF
DNA: TGCGCCAGCAGCCAAGAAGGGGCCAGGGGCGCCCGCGAAAAACTGTTTTTT
J: TRBJ1-4
size: few
D: .
V: TRBV4-1